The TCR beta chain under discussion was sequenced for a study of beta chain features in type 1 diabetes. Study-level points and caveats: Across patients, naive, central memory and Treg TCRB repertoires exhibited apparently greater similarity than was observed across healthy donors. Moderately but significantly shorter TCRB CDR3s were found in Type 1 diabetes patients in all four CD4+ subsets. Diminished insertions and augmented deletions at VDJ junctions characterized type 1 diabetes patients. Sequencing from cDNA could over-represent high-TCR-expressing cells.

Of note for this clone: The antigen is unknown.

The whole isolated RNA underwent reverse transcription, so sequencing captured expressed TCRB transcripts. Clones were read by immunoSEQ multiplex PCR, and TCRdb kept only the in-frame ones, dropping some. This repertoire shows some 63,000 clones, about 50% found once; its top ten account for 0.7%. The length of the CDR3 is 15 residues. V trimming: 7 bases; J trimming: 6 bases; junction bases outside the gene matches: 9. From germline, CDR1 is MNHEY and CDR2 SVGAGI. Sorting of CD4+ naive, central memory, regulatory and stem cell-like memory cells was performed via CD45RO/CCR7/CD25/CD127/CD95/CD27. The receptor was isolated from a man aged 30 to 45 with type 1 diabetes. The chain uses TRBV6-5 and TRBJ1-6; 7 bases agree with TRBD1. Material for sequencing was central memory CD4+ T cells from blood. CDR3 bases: TGTGCCAGCACTTTGGACGGGACAGTTAATTCACCCCTCCACTTT. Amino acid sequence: CASTLDGTVNSPLHF.